One sample yielded the 7 T cell receptor beta chains listed below, sequenced in a study of blood T cell repertoires in COVID-19. TCRdb keeps only in-frame clones here, not all; method: immunoSEQ multiplex PCR. The table has hundreds of thousands of clones, around 79% seen once. The source material was peripheral blood. The receptors stem from a woman of 80 years or more with acute or convalescent COVID-19.

This sequence joins TRBV7-9 and TRBJ1-5, with D tentatively TRBD1 (6 bases). V lost 3 bases to trimming and J lost 3 bases, with 12 bases between them. This CDR3 spans 15 amino acids. Germline V lookup: CDR1 SEHNR, CDR2 FQNEAQ (reference sequence). The CDR3 loop reads CASSLSTGLNQPQHF. The DNA for the CDR3 is TGTGCCAGCAGCTTGTCGACAGGTCTCAATCAGCCCCAGCATTTT.

The gene calls are TRBV10-3 and TRBJ1-1, with D maybe TRBD1 (6 bases). Germline assignment: CDR1 ENHRY and CDR2 SYGVKD. V lost 3 bases to trimming and J lost 1 base, with 12 bases between them. This CDR3 region has 15 residues. CDR3 sequence (DNA): TGTGCCATCAGTGAAACCGGGACAAAGAACACTGAAGCTTTCTTT. Amino acid sequence: CAISETGTKNTEAFF.

The chain has TRBV2 and TRBJ1-2; 7 positions agree with TRBD1. Germline values: CDR1 SNHLY, CDR2 FYNNEI. The CDR3 consists of 13 residues. The V gene end was trimmed by 5 bases and the J gene end by 7 bases; junction bases not matched to a gene: 7. The CDR3 nucleotides read TGTGCCAGCAGTACCGGACAGGCGGGTGGCTACACCTTC. It specifies CASSTGQAGGYTF.

The J gene is TRBJ2-7, the V gene TRBV11-1; 9 nucleotides align to TRBD1. The germline V gene has CDR1 SGHAT and CDR2 FQDESV (reference sequence). The CDR3 covers 14 residues. V lost 3 bases and J lost 2; bases outside the gene matches: 2. DNA for the CDR3: TGTGCCAGCAGCTTGGGACAGGGTCCCTACGAGCAGTACTTC. It translates to CASSLGQGPYEQYF.

The chain couples TRBV2 to TRBJ2-5; D is perhaps TRBD1 (6 bases). The CDR3 is 13 amino acids. Deletions cut 7 bases from V and 5 bases from J, with 14 bases between. The V gene's germline CDR1 is SNHLY and CDR2 FYNNEI. As DNA, the CDR3 is TGTGCCAGCAATTCTCAGGGGTTGGAGACCCAGTACTTC. It yields the protein CASNSQGLETQYF.

The chain combines TRBV5-1 with TRBJ2-1; TRBD1 matches at 7 bases. Germline CDR1 SGHRS, CDR2 YFSETQ. V trimming: 5 bases; J trimming: 4 bases; junction bases outside the gene matches: 3. CDR3 length equals 13 residues. DNA of the CDR3: TGCGCCAGCAGGGGACAGCAGTACAATGAGCAGTTCTTC. This encodes CASRGQQYNEQFF.

This clone has only a few counts. The chain links TRBV5-1 to TRBJ2-3, with 8 bases matching TRBD1. Germline assignment: CDR1 SGHRS and CDR2 YFSETQ. The CDR3 length is 13 residues. Trimming at V came to 5 bases and at J to 1 base, leaving 0 bases not matched to a gene. CDR3 sequence (DNA): TGCGCCAGCAGGGACAGGGGCACAGATACGCAGTATTTT. Translated, it gives CASRDRGTDTQYF.